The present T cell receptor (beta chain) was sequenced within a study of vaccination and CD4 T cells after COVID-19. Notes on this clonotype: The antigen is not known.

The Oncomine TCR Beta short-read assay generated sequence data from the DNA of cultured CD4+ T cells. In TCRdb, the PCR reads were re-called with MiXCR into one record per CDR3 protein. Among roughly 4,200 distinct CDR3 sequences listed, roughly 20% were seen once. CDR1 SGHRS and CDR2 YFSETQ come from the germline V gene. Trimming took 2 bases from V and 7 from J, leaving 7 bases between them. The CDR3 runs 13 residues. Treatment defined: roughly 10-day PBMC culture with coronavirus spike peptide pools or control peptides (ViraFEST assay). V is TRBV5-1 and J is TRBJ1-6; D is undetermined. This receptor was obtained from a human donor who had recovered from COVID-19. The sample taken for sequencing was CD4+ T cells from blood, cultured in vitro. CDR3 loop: CASSFWANSPLHF. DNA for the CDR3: TGCGCCAGCAGCTTCTGGGCAAATTCACCCCTCCACTTT.